The rows below give T cell receptor beta chains drawn from one sample of a study of cytomegalovirus exposure and HLA in healthy donors. This table comes from immunoSEQ multiplex PCR, and its TCRdb copy is limited to in-frame clones, with some not included. The sample holds around 130,000 clones, 61% seen once. The sample was PBMCs. The receptors shown here come from a male donor in good health and CMV-seronegative. CDR3s include the opening cysteine and the closing phenylalanine or tryptophan. A D gene is named only where the DNA matches it firmly. A clone size is listed for some rows: how often the clone was seen (once, few, many), or a class if it is expanded.

v_gene,j_gene,d_gene,abundance,CDR3aa,CDR3nt
TRBV5-8,TRBJ1-2,TRBD1,NA,CASSFGQGRHGYTF,TGTGCCAGCAGCTTCGGACAGGGAAGGCATGGCTACACCTTC
TRBV4-1,TRBJ2-1,TRBD2,NA,CASSQDPPRGGTYNEQFF,TGCGCCAGCAGCCAAGATCCCCCCCGCGGGGGGACCTACAATGAGCAGTTCTTC
TRBV2,TRBJ1-6,NA,NA,CASKQSSYNSPLHF,TGTGCCAGCAAACAGAGCTCCTATAATTCACCCCTCCACTTT
TRBV30,TRBJ1-1,NA,NA,CAWNRVEMNTEAFF,TGTGCCTGGAACAGAGTTGAAATGAACACTGAAGCTTTCTTT
TRBV29-1,TRBJ2-3,TRBD2,NA,CSATSGGPPRTDTQYF,TGCAGCGCGACTAGCGGGGGGCCCCCCCGCACAGATACGCAGTATTTT
TRBV11-3,TRBJ1-2,TRBD1,NA,CASSKTGGYGYTF,TGTGCCAGCAGCAAAACAGGGGGTTATGGCTACACCTTC
TRBV7-8,TRBJ2-7,TRBD1,NA,CASSRLRVIPGQDYEQYF,TGTGCCAGCAGCCGCCTTAGGGTGATTCCGGGACAGGACTACGAGCAGTACTTC
TRBV2,TRBJ2-7,NA,many,CASSDGGYEQYF,TGTGCCAGCAGTGACGGAGGATACGAGCAGTACTTC
TRBV2,TRBJ2-3,TRBD2,NA,CASSERSGDWDTQYF,TGTGCCAGCAGTGAACGTAGCGGGGATTGGGATACGCAGTATTTT
TRBV5-6,TRBJ2-7,NA,NA,CASSATGLQYEQYF,TGTGCCAGCAGCGCCACGGGACTCCAGTACGAGCAGTACTTC
TRBV6-6,TRBJ1-4,NA,NA,CASSVRGTNEKLFF,TGTGCCAGCAGTGTAAGAGGGACTAATGAAAAACTGTTTTTT
TRBV15,TRBJ1-5,TRBD1,NA,CATRRGTGGSNQPQHF,TGTGCCACACGGAGGGGTACAGGGGGAAGCAATCAGCCCCAGCATTTT
TRBV7-2,TRBJ1-5,NA,NA,CASSLVHGGLSYQPQHF,TGTGCCAGCAGCTTAGTTCACGGGGGGCTTTCATATCAGCCCCAGCATTTT
TRBV6-5,TRBJ1-5,NA,NA,CASTPGHGQPQHF,TGTGCCAGCACCCCCGGACACGGACAGCCCCAGCATTTT
TRBV28,TRBJ1-1,NA,few,CASTDRNTNEAFF,TGTGCCAGCACTGACAGGAATACGAATGAAGCTTTCTTT
TRBV30,TRBJ1-5,NA,NA,CAWKQEGQPQHF,TGTGCCTGGAAACAGGAAGGACAGCCCCAGCATTTT
TRBV5-1,TRBJ1-3,TRBD1,NA,CASSEGQSSGNTIYF,TGCGCCAGCAGCGAGGGACAGAGCTCTGGAAACACCATATATTTT
TRBV18,TRBJ1-1,TRBD1,NA,CASSLDRGGTEAFF,TGTGCCAGCTCACTCGACAGGGGTGGCACTGAAGCTTTCTTT
TRBV11-2,TRBJ2-1,NA,NA,CASSSDGWDEQFF,TGTGCCAGCAGCTCCGACGGGTGGGATGAGCAGTTCTTC
TRBV7-3,TRBJ2-7,NA,NA,CASSLRPGKDYEQYF,TGTGCCAGCAGCTTACGCCCAGGAAAAGACTACGAGCAGTACTTC
TRBV7-9,TRBJ2-2,TRBD2,once,CASSLTREAGELFF,TGTGCCAGCAGCTTAACCCGGGAGGCCGGGGAGCTGTTTTTT
TRBV5-5,TRBJ2-7,TRBD1,few,CASSYWTGTYEQYF,TGTGCCAGCAGCTATTGGACAGGCACCTACGAGCAGTACTTC
TRBV18,TRBJ1-2,NA,NA,CASSPQGAYGYTF,TGTGCCAGCTCACCACAGGGAGCATATGGCTACACCTTC
TRBV5-6,TRBJ1-6,NA,few,CASSPKLGNRDSPLHF,TGTGCCAGCAGCCCGAAGCTCGGGAATCGGGATTCACCCCTCCACTTT
TRBV6-6,TRBJ1-1,NA,NA,CASSYPTRGNTEAFF,TGTGCCAGCAGTTACCCCACCAGGGGGAACACTGAAGCTTTCTTT
TRBV7-2,TRBJ1-5,TRBD1,NA,CASSRQGRSNQPQHF,TGTGCCAGCAGCCGACAGGGGAGGAGCAATCAGCCCCAGCATTTT
TRBV5-4,TRBJ1-2,NA,NA,CASSLAPGDGYTF,TGTGCCAGCAGCTTGGCTCCGGGGGATGGCTACACCTTC
TRBV6-5,TRBJ2-7,NA,few,CASSSPRTAYEQYF,TGTGCCAGCAGTTCCCCCCGGACAGCCTACGAGCAGTACTTC
TRBV6-5,TRBJ2-5,NA,once,CASSPGLGPETQYF,TGTGCCAGCAGTCCGGGACTGGGGCCTGAGACCCAGTACTTC